One and the same sample provided the 16 T cell receptor beta chains below, sequenced in a study of cytomegalovirus exposure and HLA in healthy donors listed by TCRdb under 2017. The library was obtained by the immunoSEQ multiplex PCR assay. For the multiplex PCR, a mixture combining 60 forward primers for TCR Vbeta segments and 13 reverse primers for TCR Jbeta segments was used. TCRdb provides this immuneACCESS table in a form limited to in-frame rearrangements. Some clones are lacking; in checked studies, under half of them reflect an unresolved V gene, and why the rest are absent is not known. The sample records fewer than 200,000 clones, 76% of which are singletons. The ten largest clones add up to less than 0.9% of the sample. Specimen: PBMCs. The receptors were sampled from a female donor in good health and CMV-seronegative.

V and J are TRBV7-2 and TRBJ2-7; no firm D call. The V gene lost 5 bases and the J gene lost 4 bases, with 9 bases spanning the gap. Germline assignment: CDR1 SGHTA and CDR2 FQGNSA. The CDR3 sequence is 12 residues long. The DNA for the CDR3 is TGTGCCAGCAGCGCTACCCGGTACGAGCAGTACTTC. Protein sequence: CASSATRYEQYF. The full variable domain, completed using reference TRBV7-2 and TRBJ2-7, is GAGVSQSPSNKVTEKGKDVELRCDPISGHTALYWYRQSLGQGLEFLIYFQGNSAPDKSGLPSDRFSAERTGGSVSTLTIQRTQQEDSAVYLCASSATRYEQYFGPGTRLTVT.

The chain combines TRBV6-5 with TRBJ1-5, with no clear D. In germline, CDR1 is MNHEY, CDR2 SVGAGI. V gave up 2 bases and J gave up 10 bases, with 12 bases separating them. CDR3 size: 13 residues. The CDR3 loop reads CASSYSEVQPQHF. The CDR3, as DNA: TGTGCCAGCAGTTACAGCGAAGTCCAACCCCAGCATTTT.

The rearrangement joins TRBV5-1 to TRBJ2-7; perhaps TRBD1 as D (5 bases). Trimming stripped 4 bases from V and 4 bases from J, with 15 bases between. Germline-derived CDR1 and CDR2 are SGHRS and YFSETQ. The length of the CDR3 is 14 residues. The CDR3 coding sequence is TGCGCCAGCAGCCGGACCCAGGGTTCGTACGAGCAGTACTTC. It encodes CASSRTQGSYEQYF. Combining the CDR3 with reference TRBV5-1 and TRBJ2-7 gives the whole variable domain KAGVTQTPRYLIKTRGQQVTLSCSPISGHRSVSWYQQTPGQGLQFLFEYFSETQRNKGNFPGRFSGRQFSNSRSEMNVSTLELGDSALYLCASSRTQGSYEQYFGPGTRLTVT.

This rearrangement joins TRBV7-9 to TRBJ2-5, with 8 bases fitting TRBD1. CDR1 is SEHNR, CDR2 FQNEAQ, per germline (reference sequence). The CDR3 contains 14 residues. The J segment lost 2 bases and the V segment lost 6 bases, leaving 5 bases of the junction unmatched. CDR3 loop: CASRQRQGQETQYF. The CDR3 bases are TGTGCCAGCAGGCAAAGACAGGGGCAAGAGACCCAGTACTTC.

The V and J genes are TRBV4-2 and TRBJ2-3; 10 nucleotides match TRBD2. V dropped 4 bases and J dropped 5; count of bases not matched to a gene: 9. Germline V gene data show CDR1 as LGHNA and CDR2 as YNFKEQ. This CDR3 contains 16 residues. The CDR3 spells CASSRALAGVEDTQYF. CDR3 nucleotides: TGTGCCAGCAGCCGCGCCCTAGCGGGGGTGGAAGATACGCAGTATTTT.

This clone has only one observation. The same CDR3 can be traced to other DNA sequences in this sample. The V call is TRBV5-1, the J call TRBJ1-1; possible D gene TRBD1, 5 bases. The germline V and J ends were trimmed by 0 bases and 1 base, with 10 bases remaining between them. The CDR3 has 15 amino acids. Germline values: CDR1 SGHRS, CDR2 YFSETQ. The CDR3 region has the DNA TGCGCCAGCAGCTTGGTGGCGGGACCGAACACTGAAGCTTTCTTT. Translating it yields CASSLVAGPNTEAFF.

A few counts support this clone. The gene calls are TRBV28 and TRBJ1-5; D remains unclear. Trimming removed 7 bases at V and 3 bases at J, with 7 bases between. Germline values: CDR1 MDHEN, CDR2 SYDVKM. The CDR3 loop spans 12 amino acids. CDR3 in amino acids: CASNAYNQPQHF. The CDR3 DNA is TGTGCCAGCAACGCCTACAATCAGCCCCAGCATTTT.

The J gene is TRBJ2-1, the V gene TRBV4-1; 9 nucleotides agree with TRBD2. Trimming removed 0 bases from V and 0 bases from J; junction bases left unmatched: 3. The CDR3 is 17 residues long. In germline, CDR1 is MGHRA, CDR2 YSYEKL. The CDR3 here is CASSQDPAGGSYNEQFF. The CDR3 DNA reads TGCGCCAGCAGCCAAGACCCAGCGGGGGGCTCCTACAATGAGCAGTTCTTC.

This chain connects TRBV18 to TRBJ1-1; no clear D. With 2 bases removed from V and 8 bases from J, the gap between germline ends came to 18 bases. Germline CDR1 KGHSH, CDR2 LQKENI. CDR3 length: 15 residues. CDR3 nucleotides: TGTGCCAGCTCACCAACCTGGAGAGGGTCGGGCGAAGCTTTCTTT. It is translated as CASSPTWRGSGEAFF.

The chain couples TRBV28 to TRBJ1-1; 10 bases match TRBD1. Germline assignment: CDR1 MDHEN and CDR2 SYDVKM. V trimming: 5 bases; J trimming: 0 bases; junction bases outside the gene matches: 6. The CDR3 covers 16 residues. CDR3 in DNA: TGTGCCAGCAGTCGAGGACAGGGGGGGATGAACACTGAAGCTTTCTTT. Its protein product is CASSRGQGGMNTEAFF.

The chain is built from TRBV5-1 and TRBJ1-2; 8 positions agree with TRBD1. CDR1 SGHRS and CDR2 YFSETQ come from the germline V gene. The CDR3 spans 14 residues. V shed 7 bases, J shed 10 bases, and the junction held 15 bases outside the gene matches. The CDR3 loop reads CASGSHRGQGAYTF. In DNA, the CDR3 is TGCGCCAGCGGATCACACCGGGGCCAGGGGGCCTACACCTTC.

The chain is built from TRBV12-5 and TRBJ2-1; 7 nucleotides agree with TRBD2. Germline values: CDR1 LGHNT, CDR2 FRNRAP. The J segment lost 1 base and the V segment lost 9 bases, leaving 9 bases of the junction unmatched. This CDR3 spans 15 amino acids. The CDR3 sequence: CASLRDGGSYNEQFF. The CDR3, as DNA: TGTGCTAGCCTTCGGGACGGGGGGTCCTACAATGAGCAGTTCTTC.

The gene calls are TRBV5-1 and TRBJ1-1; a possible D gene is TRBD1 (5 bases). The CDR3 sequence is 17 residues long. In germline, CDR1 is SGHRS, CDR2 YFSETQ. Trimming removed 1 base from V and 5 bases from J, with 21 bases in between. CDR3 DNA sequence: TGCGCCAGCAGCTTGAGGGTAGGGAGGCAGGGCAGAACTGAAGCTTTCTTT. Its translation is CASSLRVGRQGRTEAFF.

The chain joins TRBV29-1 to TRBJ2-3, with D possibly TRBD1 on 5 matching bases. The V end lost 7 bases, the J end lost 0 bases, and 11 bases lay between the germline ends. The CDR3 has 13 amino acids. From germline, CDR1 is SQVTM and CDR2 ANQGSEA. The CDR3 nucleotides read TGCAGCGCTAAGCAGGGCAGCACAGATACGCAGTATTTT. It encodes CSAKQGSTDTQYF.

The rearrangement links TRBV30 to TRBJ1-1; D possibly corresponds to TRBD1 (5 bases). Germline values: CDR1 GTSNPN, CDR2 SVGIG (reference sequence). The length of the CDR3 is 13 residues. The V end was cut by 4 bases, the J end by 0 bases, with 9 bases between. CDR3 bases: TGTGCCTGGACAGGGCAGATGAACACTGAAGCTTTCTTT. Residues: CAWTGQMNTEAFF.

The V and J genes are TRBV5-1 and TRBJ1-2; D remains ambiguous. V shed 4 bases and J shed 3 bases, with 10 bases lying between them. Germline values: CDR1 SGHRS, CDR2 YFSETQ. The CDR3 extends over 13 amino acids. The CDR3 loop is CASSPSYDYGYTF. CDR3 coding DNA: TGCGCCAGCAGCCCCTCCTATGACTATGGCTACACCTTC. Full variable domain (rest looked up from reference TRBV5-1 and TRBJ1-2): KAGVTQTPRYLIKTRGQQVTLSCSPISGHRSVSWYQQTPGQGLQFLFEYFSETQRNKGNFPGRFSGRQFSNSRSEMNVSTLELGDSALYLCASSPSYDYGYTFGSGTRLTVV.